Listed here are 2 T cell receptor beta chains from one sample, sequenced in a study of T cell repertoires in cytomegalovirus infection. In TCRdb, the reads were re-called with MiXCR into one record per CDR3 protein. The sample includes under 800,000 distinct CDR3 sequences, less than 25% of them seen just once. Sequencing was performed on CD8+ T cells from PBMCs. All receptors come from a human donor in good health (CMV status not recorded). Some clones in this sample may be carry-over from other donors' samples.

This clonotype appeared many times. The chain recombines TRBV7-2 with TRBJ2-5, with D hard to call. CDR1 SGHTA and CDR2 FQGNSA come from the germline V gene. V lost 1 base, J lost 2 bases, and 14 bases lay in between. The CDR3 consists of 16 residues. CDR3 sequence (DNA): TGTGCCAGCAGCTTAGAAGAGTCTATTACGCAAGAGACCCAGTACTTC. It translates to CASSLEESITQETQYF.

The V gene is TRBV29-1, the J gene TRBJ1-2; the D gene is possibly TRBD1 (5 bases). The CDR3 is made up of 11 amino acids. Trimming left V 3 bases short and J 3 bases short, with 5 bases between. CDR1 is SQVTM and CDR2 is ANQGSEA in the germline V gene. CDR3 region: CSVETDYGYTF. CDR3 in DNA: TGCAGCGTTGAGACAGACTATGGCTACACCTTC.